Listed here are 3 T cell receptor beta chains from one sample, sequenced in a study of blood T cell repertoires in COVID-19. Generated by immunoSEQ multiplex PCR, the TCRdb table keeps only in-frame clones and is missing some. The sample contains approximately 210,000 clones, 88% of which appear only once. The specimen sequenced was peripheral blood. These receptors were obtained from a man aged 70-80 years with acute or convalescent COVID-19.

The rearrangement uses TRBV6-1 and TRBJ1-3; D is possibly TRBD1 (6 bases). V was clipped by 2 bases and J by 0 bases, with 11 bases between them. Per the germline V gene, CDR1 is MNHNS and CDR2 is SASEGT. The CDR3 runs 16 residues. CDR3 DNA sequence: TGTGCCAGCAGTGAACAGGGGCAGCTCTCTGGAAACACCATATATTTT. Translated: CASSEQGQLSGNTIYF.

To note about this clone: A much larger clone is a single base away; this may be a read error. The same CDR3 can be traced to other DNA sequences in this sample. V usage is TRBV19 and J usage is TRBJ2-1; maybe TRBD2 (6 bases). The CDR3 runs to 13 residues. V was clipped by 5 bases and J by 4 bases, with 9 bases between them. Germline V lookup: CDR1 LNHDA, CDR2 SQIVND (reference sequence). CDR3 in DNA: TGTGCCAGTAGTCCCCGGGGGTACAATGAGCAGTTCTTC. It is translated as CASSPRGYNEQFF.

The CDR3 protein is CASSPGGQGGDQPQHF. The CDR3 DNA is TGTGCCAGCAGCCCAGGGGGGCAGGGAGGTGATCAGCCCCAGCATTTT. The J gene is TRBJ1-5, the V gene TRBV6-6; 7 bases fit TRBD1. Per germline, CDR1 MNHNY and CDR2 SVGAGI (reference sequence). The V and J ends lost 6 bases and 5 bases, in that order; junction bases with no gene match: 13. This CDR3 contains 16 residues.